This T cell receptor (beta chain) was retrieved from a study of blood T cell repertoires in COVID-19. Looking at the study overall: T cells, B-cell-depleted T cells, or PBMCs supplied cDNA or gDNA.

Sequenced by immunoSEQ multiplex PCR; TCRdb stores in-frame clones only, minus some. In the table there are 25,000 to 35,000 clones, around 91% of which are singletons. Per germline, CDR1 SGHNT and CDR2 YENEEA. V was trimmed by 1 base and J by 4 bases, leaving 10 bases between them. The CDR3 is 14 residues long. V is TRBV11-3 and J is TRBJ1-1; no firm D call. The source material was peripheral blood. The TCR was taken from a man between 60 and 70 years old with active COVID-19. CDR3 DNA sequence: TGTGCCAGCAGCTTAGCGACGGCGGGCACTGAAGCTTTCTTT. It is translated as CASSLATAGTEAFF.